This T cell receptor beta chain was identified during a study of metastatic and nonmetastatic thyroid tumors. Background on the study: Patients with malignant and benign thyroid disease provided blood and tumor or nodule tissue, whose repertoires were compared.

This clone was recorded only once. Antigen: not known. All patients were treatment-naive before thyroid surgery. Findings and caveats of the study: Patients with malignant thyroid tumors reportedly had significantly higher TCR beta diversity than those with benign nodules, in blood and tumor.

Deletions cut 0 bases from V and 6 bases from J, with 15 bases between. Per germline, CDR1 SGHKS and CDR2 YYEKEE (reference sequence). The CDR3 contains 16 residues. Methods used by the authors: Across clinicopathological groups, CDR3 differences served as the basis for building a distant-metastasis classifier for papillary thyroid cancer. TCRdb re-clonotyped the PCR reads via MiXCR. It is TCRdb's table, rather than the study itself, that gives the V and J calls and clone size. The table includes approximately 8,400 clones, about 45% detected once. The chain employs TRBV5-5 and TRBJ2-2; D is ambiguous. This clonotype was obtained from a male donor with papillary thyroid cancer or a benign thyroid nodule (not recorded which). Some clones in this sample may be carry-over from other donors' samples. Sample: tumor tissue. The CDR3 bases are TGTGCCAGCAGCTTGGTCCCCGGGCTAAGCGCCGGGGAGCTGTTTTTT. Its translation is CASSLVPGLSAGELFF. The whole variable domain, remainder taken from reference TRBV5-5 and TRBJ2-2, is DAGVTQSPTHLIKTRGQQVTLRCSPISGHKSVSWYQQVLGQGPQFIFQYYEKEERGRGNFPDRFSARQFPNYSSELNVNALLLGDSALYLCASSLVPGLSAGELFFGEGSRLTVL.